This T cell receptor (beta chain) stems from a study of vaccination effects on CD4 cells after COVID-19. V was clipped by 0 bases and J by 7 bases, with 15 bases between them. Germline V gene sequence: CDR1 LGHNA, CDR2 YNFKEQ. This CDR3 contains 15 residues. Profiling relied on immunoSEQ multiplex PCR, and the TCRdb table lists in-frame clones only, not all of them. The repertoire holds about 70,000 clones, with around 70% as singletons. Comments on this clone: What it recognizes is unknown.

Prior to sequencing, the ViraFEST assay stimulated PBMC with viral peptide pools, which expanded the antigen-specific CD4+ T cells. Subsequent to a culture period of 10 to 11 days, CD4+ T cells were isolated. SARS-CoV-2 infection was confirmed by PCR in the person between March and December 2020. The chain combines TRBV4-2 with TRBJ2-5; D not certain. Material: CD4+ T cells from PBMCs cultured with HIV peptides, obtained before COVID-19 vaccination. Subset described: HIV-1 Nef peptide pool negative control/reference culture. This clonotype was obtained from a human donor who had a prior SARS-CoV-2 infection. As DNA, the CDR3 is TGTGCCAGCAGCCAAGATACTCCCCCCGCTGGGACCCAGTACTTC. Its translation is CASSQDTPPAGTQYF.